This passage covers 6 T cell receptor beta chains from one sample sequenced in a study of blood T cell repertoires in COVID-19. Using immunoSEQ multiplex PCR, the repertoire was profiled, and TCRdb retains in-frame clones only, with some absent. The sample has 81,000 or so clones, around 91% seen once. Sequenced input: peripheral blood. The receptors stem from a man between 65 and 85 years old with active or convalescent COVID-19.

This clone was detected a few times. The J gene is TRBJ2-7, the V gene TRBV12-3 or TRBV12-4; TRBD1 might be the D (5 bases). The CDR3 loop spans 13 amino acids. V gave up 6 bases and J gave up 3 bases, with 12 bases separating them. In nucleotides, the CDR3 is TGTGCCAGCAGGGACACCCTCTACTACGAGCAGTACTTC. Translated, it gives CASRDTLYYEQYF.

The chain has TRBV5-4 and TRBJ1-2, with D tentatively TRBD1 (5 bases). From germline, CDR1 is SGHNT and CDR2 YYREEE (reference sequence). This CDR3 is built from 13 residues. The germline V and J ends were trimmed by 4 bases and 4 bases, with 11 bases remaining between them. DNA of the CDR3: TGTGCCAGCAGCGCCAGGGCCCTCTATGGCTACACCTTC. Amino acids: CASSARALYGYTF.

V usage is TRBV13 and J usage is TRBJ1-3; maybe TRBD1 (5 bases). The V gene's germline CDR1 is PRHDT and CDR2 FYEKMQ (reference sequence). This CDR3 region has 14 residues. V shed 8 bases and J shed 0 bases, with 11 bases lying between them. CDR3 residues: CASAGRNSGNTIYF. The DNA for the CDR3 is TGTGCCAGCGCGGGACGGAACTCTGGAAACACCATATATTTT.

This chain uses TRBV20-1 with TRBJ1-1, with a possible D match to TRBD1 (5 bases). CDR3 length: 14 amino acids. V lost 3 bases to trimming and J lost 1 base, with 12 bases between them. Germline V lookup: CDR1 DFQATT, CDR2 SNEGSKA (reference sequence). In DNA form, the CDR3 reads TGCAGTGCTAGTGCCCGGGGGTGGAACACTGAAGCTTTCTTT. It specifies CSASARGWNTEAFF.

This clone was detected only once. The chain carries TRBV28 and TRBJ2-7, with 8 nucleotides matching TRBD1. The germline V gene encodes CDR1 MDHEN and CDR2 SYDVKM. The CDR3 totals 15 residues. J was trimmed by 0 bases and V by 6 bases; bases with no gene match: 7. The CDR3 reads CASSRAGQDSYEQYF. CDR3 bases: TGTGCCAGCAGCCGGGCGGGACAGGACTCCTACGAGCAGTACTTC. Combining the CDR3 with reference TRBV28 and TRBJ2-7 gives the whole variable domain DVKVTQSSRYLVKRTGEKVFLECVQDMDHENMFWYRQDPGLGLRLIYFSYDVKMKEKGDIPEGYSVSREKKERFSLILESASTNQTSMYLCASSRAGQDSYEQYFGPGTRLTVT.

This chain joins TRBV12-3 or TRBV12-4 and TRBJ2-3; D is unresolved. V lost 6 bases, J lost 6 bases, and 10 bases lay in between. The CDR3 is 12 residues long. The CDR3 nucleotides are TGTGCCAGCAGCCTAATCGCCGATACGCAGTATTTT. It specifies CASSLIADTQYF.